This T cell receptor (beta chain) was recovered during a study of regulatory T cells in long-lasting Graves disease. Overall study results and limits: Persistent Graves' disease cases displayed lower TCR diversity than newly diagnosed ones. TRBV28 was favored in persistent disease, as were TRBJ1-2 and TRBJ2-5. More public clonotypes were shared by persistent patients (around 2,600) than by new patients (about 970).

This clonotype was counted a few times. Its antigen remains unidentified. Germline V gene data show CDR1 as MNHNS and CDR2 as SASEGT. Deletions cut 5 bases from V and 3 bases from J, with 15 bases between. The CDR3 is 15 residues long. Time point given: newly diagnosed GD, antithyroid drugs for less than 3 months. PBMCs provided the RNA from which the TCR library was made. CDR3-region Arm-PCR and iRepertoire HTBI primers produced the TCR beta libraries. One entry per CDR3 protein results from TCRdb running MiXCR on the multiplex PCR reads. The data contain 300,000 to 400,000 distinct CDR3 sequences, roughly a sixth of them singletons.

Sequenced material: peripheral blood mononuclear cells (PBMCs), taken at new diagnosis, from a patient treated with antithyroid drugs. The receptor was isolated from a female donor with Graves disease. This chain uses TRBV6-1 with TRBJ2-3, with D perhaps matching TRBD1 (5 bases). The CDR3 DNA reads as TGTGCCAGCAGTAAACAGGATGTCGGGACAGATACGCAGTATTTT. Its protein product is CASSKQDVGTDTQYF.